This T cell receptor (beta chain) emerged from a study of blood T cell repertoires in COVID-19. Authors' data handling: Scientists estimated how many nucleated cells there were by amplifying reference gene primers. Profiling relied on immunoSEQ multiplex PCR, and the TCRdb table lists in-frame clones only, not all of them. V, J and clone size reflect that table, while D and trimming were determined from the DNA. This sample has just over 200,000 clones, with approximately 84% found just once. Per germline, CDR1 ENHRY and CDR2 SYGVKD. J was trimmed by 2 bases and V by 6 bases; bases with no gene match: 17. CDR3 length: 19 residues.

Sequenced: peripheral blood. The chain employs TRBV10-3 and TRBJ1-3; 9 nucleotides agree with TRBD1. The sequence came from a man at least 80 years old with acute or convalescent COVID-19. CDR3 sequence reads: CAISEVRDREHYTGNTIYF. In nucleotides, the CDR3 is TGTGCCATCAGCGAAGTCCGGGACAGGGAGCACTACACTGGAAACACCATATATTTT.